The present T cell receptor (beta chain) was sequenced within a study of blood T cell repertoires in COVID-19. In the study overall: Acute and convalescent COVID-19 samples came from the United States, Italy and Spain. The analysed material was cDNA or gDNA that came from T cells, B-cell-depleted T cells, or PBMCs.

Authors' methods: From reference gene primer amplification, estimates of nucleated cell counts were derived. The data were produced by immunoSEQ multiplex PCR, yet TCRdb's version contains in-frame clones alone and is incomplete. V, J and clone size are those of that table, while D and trimming were read from the DNA. This sample carries about 120,000 clones, approximately 84% of them seen once, and the ten largest clones take approximately 1.5%. Deletions cut 4 bases from V and 9 bases from J, with 7 bases between. The germline V gene encodes CDR1 SGHDT and CDR2 YYEEEE. This CDR3 has 10 amino acids.

The receptor comes from a man in his forties with acute or convalescent COVID-19. The material sequenced was peripheral blood. The V and J genes are TRBV5-6 and TRBJ2-5; D uncertain. CDR3 nucleotides: TGTGCCAGCAGCCCGGGTCCCCAGTACTTC. Amino acids: CASSPGPQYF.